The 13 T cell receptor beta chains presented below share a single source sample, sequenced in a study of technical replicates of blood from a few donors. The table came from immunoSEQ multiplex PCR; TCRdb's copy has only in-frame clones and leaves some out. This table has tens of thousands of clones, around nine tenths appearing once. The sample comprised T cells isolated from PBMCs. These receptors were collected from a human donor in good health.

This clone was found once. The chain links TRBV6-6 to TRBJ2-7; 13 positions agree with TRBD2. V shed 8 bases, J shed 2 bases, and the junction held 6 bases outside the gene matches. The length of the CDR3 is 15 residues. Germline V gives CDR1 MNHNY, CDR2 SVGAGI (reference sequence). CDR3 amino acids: CASRPTSGRPYEQYF. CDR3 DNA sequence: TGTGCCAGCCGACCGACTAGCGGGAGGCCCTACGAGCAGTACTTC.

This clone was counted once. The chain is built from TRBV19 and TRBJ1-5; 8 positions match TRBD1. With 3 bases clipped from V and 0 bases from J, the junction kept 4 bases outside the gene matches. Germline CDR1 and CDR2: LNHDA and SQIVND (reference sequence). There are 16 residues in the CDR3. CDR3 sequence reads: CASSMDRVASNQPQHF. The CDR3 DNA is TGTGCCAGTAGTATGGACAGGGTAGCTAGCAATCAGCCCCAGCATTTT.

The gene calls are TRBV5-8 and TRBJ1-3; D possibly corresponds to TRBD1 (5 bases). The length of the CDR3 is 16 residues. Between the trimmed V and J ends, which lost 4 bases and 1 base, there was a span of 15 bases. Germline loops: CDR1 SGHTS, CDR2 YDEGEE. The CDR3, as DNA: TGTGCCAGCAGCGCTGCAGGGACTTTTTCTGGAAACACCATATATTTT. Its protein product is CASSAAGTFSGNTIYF.

The CDR3, as DNA: TGCGCCAGCAGCTTATTTGGGGCGGGAGGCTACAATGAGCAGTTCTTC. Its protein product is CASSLFGAGGYNEQFF. This chain joins TRBV5-1 and TRBJ2-1, with 8 bases fitting TRBD2. J was trimmed by 3 bases and V by 2 bases; bases with no gene match: 7. Germline lookup yields CDR1 SGHRS and CDR2 YFSETQ. The CDR3 totals 16 residues.

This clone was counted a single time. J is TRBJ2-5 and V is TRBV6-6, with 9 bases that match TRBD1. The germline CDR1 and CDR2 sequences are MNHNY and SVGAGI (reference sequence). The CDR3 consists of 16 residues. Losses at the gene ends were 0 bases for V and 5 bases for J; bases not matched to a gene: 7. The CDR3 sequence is CASSYSWDRAGETQYF. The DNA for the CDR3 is TGTGCCAGCAGTTACTCGTGGGACAGGGCCGGGGAGACCCAGTACTTC.

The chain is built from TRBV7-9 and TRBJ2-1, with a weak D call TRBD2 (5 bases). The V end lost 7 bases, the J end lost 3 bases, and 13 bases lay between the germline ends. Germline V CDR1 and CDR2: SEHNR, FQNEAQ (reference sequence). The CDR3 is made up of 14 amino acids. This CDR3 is CASTDLVRYNEQFF. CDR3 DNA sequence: TGTGCCAGCACGGACTTGGTTCGCTACAATGAGCAGTTCTTC.

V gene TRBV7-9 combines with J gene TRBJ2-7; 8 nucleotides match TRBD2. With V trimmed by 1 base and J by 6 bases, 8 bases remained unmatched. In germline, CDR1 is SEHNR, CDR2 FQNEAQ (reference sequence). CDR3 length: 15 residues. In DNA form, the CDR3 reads TGTGCCAGCAGCTTAGGACGGGCGGGAGGTGCCGAGCAGTACTTC. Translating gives CASSLGRAGGAEQYF.

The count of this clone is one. In nucleotides, the CDR3 is TGTGCCAGCAGCTTAGCAGGGGACTATGGCTACACCTTC. This codes for CASSLAGDYGYTF. The gene calls are TRBV11-2 and TRBJ1-2; D is possibly TRBD1 (6 bases). Germline lookup yields CDR1 SGHAT and CDR2 FQNNGV. V shed 1 base and J shed 3 bases, with 6 bases lying between them. The CDR3 contains 13 residues. The full variable domain, with the rest looked up from reference TRBV11-2 and TRBJ1-2, is EAGVAQSPRYKIIEKRQSVAFWCNPISGHATLYWYQQILGQGPKLLIQFQNNGVVDDSQLPKDRFSAERLKGVDSTLKIQPAKLEDSAVYLCASSLAGDYGYTFGSGTRLTVV.

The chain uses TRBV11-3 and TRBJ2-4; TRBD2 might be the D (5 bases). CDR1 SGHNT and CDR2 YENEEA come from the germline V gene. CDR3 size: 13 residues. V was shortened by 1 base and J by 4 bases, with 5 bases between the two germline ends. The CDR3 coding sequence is TGTGCCAGCAGCTTAGGCGGGAAAAACATTCAGTACTTC. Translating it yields CASSLGGKNIQYF.

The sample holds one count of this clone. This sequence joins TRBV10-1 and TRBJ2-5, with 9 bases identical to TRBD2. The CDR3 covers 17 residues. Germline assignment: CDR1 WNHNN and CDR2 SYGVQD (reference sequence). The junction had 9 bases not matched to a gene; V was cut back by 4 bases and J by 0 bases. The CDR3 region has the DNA TGCGCCAGCAGTGTCATCGGGCTAGCGGGATACCAAGAGACCCAGTACTTC. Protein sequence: CASSVIGLAGYQETQYF.

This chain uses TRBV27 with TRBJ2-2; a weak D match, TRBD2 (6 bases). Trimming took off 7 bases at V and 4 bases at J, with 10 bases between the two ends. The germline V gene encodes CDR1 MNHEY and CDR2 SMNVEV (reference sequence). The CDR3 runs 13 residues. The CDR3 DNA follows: TGTGCCAGCACCTCCGGGGGCACCGGGGAGCTGTTTTTT. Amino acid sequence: CASTSGGTGELFF.

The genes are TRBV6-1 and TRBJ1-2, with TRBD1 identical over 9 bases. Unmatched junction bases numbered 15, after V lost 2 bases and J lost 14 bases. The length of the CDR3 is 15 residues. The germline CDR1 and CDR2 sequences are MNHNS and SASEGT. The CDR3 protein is CASSEIQGAQGVRTF. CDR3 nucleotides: TGTGCCAGCAGTGAAATACAGGGGGCGCAGGGAGTAAGAACCTTC.

The CDR3 DNA sequence: TGCGCCAGCAGCCAGATATATCAGGTTTCCTATGGCTACACCTTC. Translating it yields CASSQIYQVSYGYTF. The chain is built from TRBV4-3 and TRBJ1-2; D call uncertain. Germline V gene sequence: CDR1 LGHNA, CDR2 YSLEER. This CDR3 is built from 15 residues. V lost 3 bases and J lost 4, with 15 bases in between.